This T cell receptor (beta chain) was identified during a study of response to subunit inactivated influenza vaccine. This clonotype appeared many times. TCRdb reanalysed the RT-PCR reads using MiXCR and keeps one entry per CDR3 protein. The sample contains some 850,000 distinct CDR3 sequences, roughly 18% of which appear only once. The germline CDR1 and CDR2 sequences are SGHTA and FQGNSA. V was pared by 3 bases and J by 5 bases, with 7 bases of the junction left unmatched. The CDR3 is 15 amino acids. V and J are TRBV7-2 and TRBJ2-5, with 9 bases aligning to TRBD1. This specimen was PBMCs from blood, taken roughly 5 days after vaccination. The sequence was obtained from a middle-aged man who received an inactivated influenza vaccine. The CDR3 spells CASSLNRGQVETQYF. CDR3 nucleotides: TGTGCCAGCAGCTTGAACAGGGGGCAGGTGGAGACCCAGTACTTC.